This TCR beta chain was recorded in a study of metastatic and nonmetastatic thyroid tumors (dated by TCRdb to 2019 to 2021). Study-level background: Repertoires from peripheral blood and from tumor or nodule tissue samples of malignant and benign thyroid patients were compared.

CDR1 and CDR2, per the germline V gene (reference sequence), are SEHNR and FQNEAQ. The CDR3 measures 11 amino acids from cysteine to phenylalanine. Only CDR3 DNA remains: 33 bases, in frame from the first base. Before undergoing thyroid surgery, none of the patients had been given any kind of treatment. The study retrospectively analysed patient clinical samples collected from about 2012 to 2019 using T-cell receptor beta sequencing. Paper-wide results and their limitations: In both blood and tumor samples, TCR beta diversity was reported to be significantly higher in malignant tumors than in benign nodules.

Library preparation used PCR. TCRdb lists the instrument as Illumina HiSeq 4000. High-throughput sequencing was used to profile the TCR beta-chain CDR3 region of every patient. In the authors' own workflow: A classifier to discriminate distant-metastatic papillary thyroid cancer patients was built from CDR3 differences across clinicopathological groups. Repertoire diversity was assessed with the Shannon index, and tumor-blood repertoire similarity with the Morisita-Horn index. TCRdb reworked the public reads: Q25 trimming with fastp, MiXCR clone assembly, productive beta chains retained. TCRdb, not the original authors, processed these V and J calls. The sample records about 19,000 clones, about 25% of which are singletons. The top ten constitute 3% to 4% of the sample. This clone occurred a few times. The target of this receptor is not known. Mismatch with germline at one junction end may stem from a read error.

The source material was blood. The sequence links TRBV7-9 to TRBJ2-7; the D gene cannot be resolved beyond TRBD1 or TRBD2, each matching 5 bases. This TCR was sampled from a male donor with papillary thyroid cancer or a benign thyroid nodule (not recorded which). Some clones in this sample may be carry-over from other donors' samples. The bases read TGTGCCAGCAGCTTCCGAGGGGTTCTCTCATTC. Its product reads: CASSFRGVLSF.